The 9 T cell receptor beta chains reported below all come from one sample, sequenced in a study of blood T cells in healthy people across ages. PCR was performed a second time for about 7 to 12 cycles using a sample-barcoded 5' primer and a J-beta primer mix. TCRdb reprocessed the 5' RACE reads with MiXCR, giving one entry per CDR3 protein. Of 650,000 to 1,000,000 distinct CDR3 sequences in the sample, about 37% were seen once. Input material: blood. The source of these receptors is a man between 18 and 35 years old in good health.

Notes on this clonotype: One end of the junction is discordant with germline, which a read error may explain. The gene calls are TRBV6-1 and TRBJ2-1; 14 bases align to TRBD2. The CDR3 contains 15 residues. CDR1 is MNHNS and CDR2 is SASEGT in the germline V gene. CDR3 nucleotides: TGTACCAGCAGGATGGGACTAGCGGGGGCGGGGGAGCAGTTCTTC. Its translation: CTSRMGLAGAGEQFF.

The chain has TRBV6-5 and TRBJ2-2; tentatively, D is TRBD2 (6 bases). Per the germline V gene, CDR1 is MNHEY and CDR2 is SVGAGI. This CDR3 is 16 amino acids long. Trimming removed 2 bases at V and 7 bases at J, with 17 bases between. CDR3 in amino acids: CASSYGNWGEGGELFF. The CDR3, as DNA: TGTGCCAGCAGTTACGGGAACTGGGGGGAAGGCGGGGAGCTGTTTTTT.

The chain uses TRBV6-6 and TRBJ2-1, with 7 bases identical to TRBD2. The length of the CDR3 is 15 residues. Germline values: CDR1 MNHNY, CDR2 SVGAGI (reference sequence). V lost 4 bases and J lost 10; bases outside the gene matches: 13. CDR3 amino acids: CASSSGGGLGREQFF. CDR3 coding DNA: TGTGCCAGCAGTTCAGGCGGGGGTCTAGGCAGGGAGCAGTTCTTC.

Note on this clonotype: A much larger clone differs by one base, so this may be a read error. The V and J genes are TRBV25-1 and TRBJ2-5, with 9 bases identical to TRBD1. Per germline, CDR1 MGHDK and CDR2 SYGVNS. The CDR3 loop spans 15 amino acids. CDR3 DNA: TGTGCCAGCCGTGAAGTAGGACAGGGGTTGGAGACCCAGTACTTC. It is translated as CASREVGQGLETQYF.

This sequence joins TRBV10-3 and TRBJ2-5, with unresolved D. Gene TRBJ2-7 matches the end of the DNA better, so the J call may be wrong. This CDR3 has 15 amino acids. CDR1 is ENHRY, CDR2 SYGVKD, per germline. Here the CDR3 DNA reads TGTGCCATCAGTGAGTTCCTAAGGGTTAGGTACGAGCAGTACTTC. Its translation: CAISEFLRVRYEQYF.

The chain combines TRBV6-1 with TRBJ2-3; tentatively, D is TRBD1 or TRBD2 (5 bases each). The germline V gene encodes CDR1 MNHNS and CDR2 SASEGT. V was shortened by 5 bases and J by 3 bases, with 15 bases between the two germline ends. The CDR3 contains 15 residues. CDR3 sequence (DNA): TGTGCCAGCAGTTCTTCCCTTGGGGGAACAGATACGCAGTATTTT. It specifies CASSSSLGGTDTQYF.

With regard to this clonotype: A much larger clonotype is one base distant, so this may be a read error. This chain uses TRBV5-1 with TRBJ2-5; 10 bases agree with TRBD1. This CDR3 has 14 residues. Germline values: CDR1 SGHRS, CDR2 YFSETQ. With 0 bases clipped from V and 13 bases from J, the junction kept 9 bases outside the gene matches. The CDR3 sequence is CASSLADDRGRMYF. DNA for the CDR3: TGCGCCAGCAGCTTGGCCGATGACAGGGGGCGCATGTACTTC.

The chain couples TRBV29-1 to TRBJ1-2, with 7 bases that match TRBD1. Losses at the gene ends were 7 bases for V and 4 bases for J; bases not matched to a gene: 6. Germline V gene lookup returns CDR1 SQVTM and CDR2 ANQGSEA. This CDR3 is built from 12 residues. This CDR3 reads CSAGQEGYGYTF. CDR3 in DNA: TGCAGCGCTGGACAGGAGGGCTATGGCTACACCTTC.

Worth noting for this clonotype: A single base separates this from a much larger clone, so it may be a read error. This rearrangement joins TRBV20-1 to TRBJ2-3; no firm D call. Germline V gene lookup returns CDR1 DFQATT and CDR2 SNEGSKA (reference sequence). V gave up 5 bases and J gave up 2 bases, with 17 bases separating them. The CDR3 is made up of 15 amino acids. CDR3 DNA sequence: TGCAGTGCTGATGGGTTAACGGGCCCCACAGATACGCAGTATTTT. The encoded protein is CSADGLTGPTDTQYF.